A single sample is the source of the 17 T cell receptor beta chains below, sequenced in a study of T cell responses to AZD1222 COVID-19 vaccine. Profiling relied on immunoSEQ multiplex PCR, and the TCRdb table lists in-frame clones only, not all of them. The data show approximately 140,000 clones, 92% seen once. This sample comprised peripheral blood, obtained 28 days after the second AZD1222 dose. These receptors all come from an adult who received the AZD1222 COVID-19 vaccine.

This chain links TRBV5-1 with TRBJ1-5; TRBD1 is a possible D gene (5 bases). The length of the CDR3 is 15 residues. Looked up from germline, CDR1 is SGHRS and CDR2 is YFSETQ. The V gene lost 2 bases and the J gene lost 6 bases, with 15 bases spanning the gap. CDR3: CASSFGGERGQPQHF. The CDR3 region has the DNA TGCGCCAGCAGCTTTGGAGGGGAACGTGGTCAGCCCCAGCATTTT.

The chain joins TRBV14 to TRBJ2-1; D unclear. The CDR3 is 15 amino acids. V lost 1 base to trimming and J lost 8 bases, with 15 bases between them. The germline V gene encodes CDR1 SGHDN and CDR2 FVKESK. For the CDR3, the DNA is TGTGCCAGCAGCCAAGGTTCAGCGACAATGGATGAGCAGTTCTTC. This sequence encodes CASSQGSATMDEQFF. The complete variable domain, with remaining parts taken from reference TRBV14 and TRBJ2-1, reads EAGVTQFPSHSVIEKGQTVTLRCDPISGHDNLYWYRRVMGKEIKFLLHFVKESKQDESGMPNNRFLAERTGGTYSTLKVQPAELEDSGVYFCASSQGSATMDEQFFGPGTRLTVL.

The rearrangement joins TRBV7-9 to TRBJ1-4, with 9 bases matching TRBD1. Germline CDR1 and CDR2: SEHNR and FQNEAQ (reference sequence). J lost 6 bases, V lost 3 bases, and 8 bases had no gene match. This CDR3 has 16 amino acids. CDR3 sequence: CASSLGNRDRDEKLFF. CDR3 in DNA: TGTGCCAGCAGCTTGGGGAATCGGGACAGGGATGAAAAACTGTTTTTT.

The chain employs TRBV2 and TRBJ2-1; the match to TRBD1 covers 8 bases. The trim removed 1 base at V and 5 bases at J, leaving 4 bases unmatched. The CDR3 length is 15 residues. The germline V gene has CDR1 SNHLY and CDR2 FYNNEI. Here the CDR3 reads CASSEEDRDNNEQFF. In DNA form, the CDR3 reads TGTGCCAGCAGTGAAGAGGACAGGGACAACAATGAGCAGTTCTTC.

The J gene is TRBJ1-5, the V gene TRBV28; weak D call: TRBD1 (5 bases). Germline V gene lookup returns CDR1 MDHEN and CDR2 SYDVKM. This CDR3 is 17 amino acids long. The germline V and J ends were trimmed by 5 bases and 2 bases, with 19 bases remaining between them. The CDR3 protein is CASSRPPGRGRNQPQHF. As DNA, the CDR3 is TGTGCCAGCAGTCGACCGCCGGGACGGGGACGCAATCAGCCCCAGCATTTT. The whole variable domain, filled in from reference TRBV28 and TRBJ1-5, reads DVKVTQSSRYLVKRTGEKVFLECVQDMDHENMFWYRQDPGLGLRLIYFSYDVKMKEKGDIPEGYSVSREKKERFSLILESASTNQTSMYLCASSRPPGRGRNQPQHFGDGTRLSIL.

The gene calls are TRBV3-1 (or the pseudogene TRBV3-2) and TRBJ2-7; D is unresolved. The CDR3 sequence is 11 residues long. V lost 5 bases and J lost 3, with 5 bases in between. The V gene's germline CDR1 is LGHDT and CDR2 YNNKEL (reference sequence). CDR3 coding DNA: TGTGCCAGCAGCAATTACTACGAGCAGTACTTC. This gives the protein CASSNYYEQYF.

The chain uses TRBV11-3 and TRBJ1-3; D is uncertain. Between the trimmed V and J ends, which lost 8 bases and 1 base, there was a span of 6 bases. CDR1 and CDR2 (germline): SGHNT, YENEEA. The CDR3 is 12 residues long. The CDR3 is CASEDSGNTIYF. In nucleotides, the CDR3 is TGTGCCAGCGAGGATTCTGGAAACACCATATATTTT.

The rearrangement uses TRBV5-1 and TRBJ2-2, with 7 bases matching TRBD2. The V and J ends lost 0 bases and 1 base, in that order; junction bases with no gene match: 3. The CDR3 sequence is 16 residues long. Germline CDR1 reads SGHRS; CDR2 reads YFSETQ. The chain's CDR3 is CASSLVPSGNTGELFF. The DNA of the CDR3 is TGCGCCAGCAGCTTGGTCCCTAGCGGGAACACCGGGGAGCTGTTTTTT.

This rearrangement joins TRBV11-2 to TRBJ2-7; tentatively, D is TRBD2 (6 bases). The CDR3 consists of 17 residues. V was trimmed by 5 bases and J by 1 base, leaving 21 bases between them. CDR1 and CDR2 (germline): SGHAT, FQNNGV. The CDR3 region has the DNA TGTGCCAGCAGCGCAATCCGACGCACTAGCCCTTCCTACGAGCAGTACTTC. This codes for CASSAIRRTSPSYEQYF.

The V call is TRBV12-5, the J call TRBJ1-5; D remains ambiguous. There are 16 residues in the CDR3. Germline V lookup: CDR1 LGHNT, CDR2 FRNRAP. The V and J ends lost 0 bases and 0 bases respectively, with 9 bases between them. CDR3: CASGLVVGNSNQPQHF. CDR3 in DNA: TGTGCTAGTGGTTTGGTAGTCGGGAATAGCAATCAGCCCCAGCATTTT.

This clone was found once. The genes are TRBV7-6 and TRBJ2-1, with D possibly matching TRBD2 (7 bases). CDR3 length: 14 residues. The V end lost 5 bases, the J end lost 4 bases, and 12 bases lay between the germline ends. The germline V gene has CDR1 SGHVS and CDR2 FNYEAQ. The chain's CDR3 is CASSTRGGYNEQFF. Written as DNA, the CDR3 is TGTGCCAGCAGCACGAGGGGGGGTTACAATGAGCAGTTCTTC.

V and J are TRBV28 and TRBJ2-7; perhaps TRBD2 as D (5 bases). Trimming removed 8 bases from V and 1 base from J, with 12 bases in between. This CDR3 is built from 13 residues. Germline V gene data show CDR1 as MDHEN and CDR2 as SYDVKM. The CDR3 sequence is CASCLGVSYEQYF. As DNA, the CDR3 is TGTGCCAGCTGCCTCGGGGTATCCTACGAGCAGTACTTC.

The CDR3 sequence: CASSLQETQYF. The CDR3 DNA reads as TGTGCCAGCAGCCTCCAAGAGACCCAGTACTTC. The V and J genes are TRBV3-1 (or the pseudogene TRBV3-2) and TRBJ2-5; D unresolved. V dropped 4 bases and J dropped 1 base, with 1 base sitting between them. This CDR3 is built from 11 residues. Per germline, CDR1 LGHDT and CDR2 YNNKEL (reference sequence).

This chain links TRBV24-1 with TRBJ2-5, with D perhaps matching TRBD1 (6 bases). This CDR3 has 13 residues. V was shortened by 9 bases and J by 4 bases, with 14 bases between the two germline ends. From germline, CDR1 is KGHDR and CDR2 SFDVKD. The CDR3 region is CATQGTIGETQYF. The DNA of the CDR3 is TGTGCCACCCAGGGGACAATAGGAGAGACCCAGTACTTC.

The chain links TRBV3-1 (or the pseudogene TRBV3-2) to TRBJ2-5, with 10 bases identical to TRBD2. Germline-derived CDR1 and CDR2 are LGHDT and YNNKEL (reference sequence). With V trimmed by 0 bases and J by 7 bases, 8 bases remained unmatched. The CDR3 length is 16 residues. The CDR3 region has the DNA TGTGCCAGCAGCCAAGATACTCTAGCGGGGGCAGGGACCCAGTACTTC. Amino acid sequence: CASSQDTLAGAGTQYF.

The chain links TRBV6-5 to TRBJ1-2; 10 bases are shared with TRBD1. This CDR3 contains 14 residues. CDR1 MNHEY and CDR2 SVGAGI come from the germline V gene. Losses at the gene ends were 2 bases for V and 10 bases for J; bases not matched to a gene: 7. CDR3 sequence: CASSYRGQGRVYTF. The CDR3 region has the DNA TGTGCCAGCAGTTACAGGGGACAGGGGAGAGTCTACACCTTC.

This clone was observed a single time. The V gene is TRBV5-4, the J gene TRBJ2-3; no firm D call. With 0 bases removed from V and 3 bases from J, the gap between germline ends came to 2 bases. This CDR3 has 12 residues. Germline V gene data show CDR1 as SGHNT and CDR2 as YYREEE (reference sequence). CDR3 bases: TGTGCCAGCAGCTTGGAGACAGATACGCAGTATTTT. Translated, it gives CASSLETDTQYF.